The 26 T cell receptor beta chains below all came from one sample that was sequenced in a study of blood T cell repertoires in COVID-19. The table came from immunoSEQ multiplex PCR; TCRdb's copy has only in-frame clones and leaves some out. The top ten clones hold 1.5% to 2% of a sample with approximately 90,000 clones, 90% of them seen once. What was sequenced was peripheral blood. Every receptor here comes from a man aged 55-75 years with acute or convalescent COVID-19.

V and J are TRBV7-2 and TRBJ1-1; no definite D call. Trimming took off 3 bases at V and 5 bases at J, with 10 bases between the two ends. The germline gives CDR1 SGHTA, CDR2 FQGNSA. CDR3 length: 13 residues. CDR3 bases: TGTGCCAGCAGCTTTGGAGGGAGTACTGAAGCTTTCTTT. Translation gives CASSFGGSTEAFF.

The chain employs TRBV3-1 (or the pseudogene TRBV3-2) and TRBJ1-1, with a possible D match to TRBD1 (6 bases). This CDR3 comprises 13 residues. The V end lost 2 bases, the J end lost 5 bases, and 9 bases lay between the germline ends. Germline loops: CDR1 LGHDT, CDR2 YNNKEL (reference sequence). This CDR3 reads CASSQQGRTEAFF. In DNA, the CDR3 is TGTGCCAGCAGCCAACAGGGGAGAACTGAAGCTTTCTTT.

J is TRBJ1-5 and V is TRBV10-3; D gene ambiguous. CDR1 is ENHRY, CDR2 SYGVKD, per germline. Trimming took off 6 bases at V and 0 bases at J, with 6 bases between the two ends. The CDR3 totals 13 residues. The CDR3 DNA follows: TGTGCCATCAGCCAGAATAGCAATCAGCCCCAGCATTTT. It encodes CAISQNSNQPQHF.

Comments on this clone: Other DNA sequences from this sample encode an identical CDR3 as well. The V call is TRBV6-5, the J call TRBJ1-1; D is ambiguous. The germline V gene encodes CDR1 MNHEY and CDR2 SVGAGI. V lost 6 bases, J lost 0 bases, and 8 bases lay in between. The CDR3 contains 13 residues. The CDR3 here is CASSRTLNTEAFF. The DNA for the CDR3 is TGTGCCAGCAGCAGAACCTTGAACACTGAAGCTTTCTTT.

The genes are TRBV19 and TRBJ1-5; D call uncertain. Between the trimmed V and J ends, which lost 4 bases and 4 bases, there was a span of 8 bases. The CDR3 has 13 residues. Germline values: CDR1 LNHDA, CDR2 SQIVND (reference sequence). The CDR3 spells CASSTLLNQPQHF. Written as DNA, the CDR3 is TGTGCCAGTAGTACCCTTCTTAATCAGCCCCAGCATTTT.

The CDR3 bases are TGTGCCAGCACCAAGGGGATTACAGGGTCGTCGAATACGCAGTATTTT. Residues: CASTKGITGSSNTQYF. This chain joins TRBV9 and TRBJ2-3; tentative D call: TRBD1 (6 bases). This CDR3 is built from 16 residues. V lost 6 bases to trimming and J lost 7 bases, with 24 bases between them. The germline CDR1 and CDR2 sequences are SGDLS and YYNGEE.

This clone was observed a few times. The chain links TRBV16 to TRBJ1-5; TRBD1 might be the D (6 bases). Germline V CDR1 and CDR2: KGHSY, FQNENV. This CDR3 has 14 amino acids. V was clipped by 2 bases and J by 6 bases, with 11 bases between them. The CDR3 here is CASSQKQGSQPQHF. The CDR3 DNA sequence: TGTGCCAGCAGCCAAAAACAGGGAAGTCAGCCCCAGCATTTT.

This sequence joins TRBV2 and TRBJ1-1; D is perhaps TRBD1 (6 bases). V lost 5 bases, J lost 3 bases, and 16 bases lay in between. In germline, CDR1 is SNHLY, CDR2 FYNNEI. The CDR3 covers 15 residues. The CDR3 coding sequence is TGTGCCAGCAGTCGGGACATCTTTGTTTACACTGAAGCTTTCTTT. Encoded protein: CASSRDIFVYTEAFF.

The genes are TRBV2 and TRBJ1-4, with D possibly matching TRBD1 (5 bases). From germline, CDR1 is SNHLY and CDR2 FYNNEI. V lost 5 bases, J lost 3 bases, and 13 bases lay in between. CDR3 length: 15 amino acids. In nucleotides, the CDR3 is TGTGCCAGCAGTTACTCCGTAGGGGCTAATGAAAAACTGTTTTTT. Translated: CASSYSVGANEKLFF.

V gene TRBV6-4 combines with J gene TRBJ2-6; TRBD1 agrees at 7 bases. Germline loops: CDR1 MRHNA, CDR2 SNTAGT. The CDR3 is made up of 16 amino acids. J gave up 0 bases and V 8 bases, and 7 bases lay outside the gene matches. The CDR3 DNA reads as TGTGCCAGCGGTCAGGGGGAGAGCTCTGGGGCCAACGTCCTGACTTTC. Its protein product is CASGQGESSGANVLTF.

Only one count was recorded for this clone. The rearrangement joins TRBV7-6 to TRBJ2-1; 14 bases are shared with TRBD2. This CDR3 region has 16 residues. Per the germline V gene, CDR1 is SGHVS and CDR2 is FNYEAQ. The trim removed 3 bases at V and 8 bases at J, leaving 6 bases unmatched. CDR3 loop: CASSFGLAGGQDEQFF. The CDR3 DNA follows: TGTGCCAGCAGCTTTGGACTAGCGGGGGGCCAAGATGAGCAGTTCTTC.

The V and J genes are TRBV19 and TRBJ1-1; D is uncertain. This CDR3 spans 14 amino acids. Germline V lookup: CDR1 LNHDA, CDR2 SQIVND (reference sequence). Deletions cut 2 bases from V and 2 bases from J, with 9 bases between. For the CDR3, the DNA is TGTGCCAGTAGTATAATTGGGCCCAACACTGAAGCTTTCTTT. Encoded protein: CASSIIGPNTEAFF.

This clone showed up just once. The chain couples TRBV7-2 to TRBJ2-5, with no clear D. The V and J ends lost 3 bases and 7 bases respectively, with 12 bases between them. Germline values: CDR1 SGHTA, CDR2 FQGNSA. The CDR3 is 13 residues long. The CDR3 DNA is TGTGCCAGCAGCTTGATCTCTTTAGCGACCCAGTACTTC. Protein product: CASSLISLATQYF. Supplemented by reference TRBV7-2 and TRBJ2-5, the full variable domain reads GAGVSQSPSNKVTEKGKDVELRCDPISGHTALYWYRQSLGQGLEFLIYFQGNSAPDKSGLPSDRFSAERTGGSVSTLTIQRTQQEDSAVYLCASSLISLATQYFGPGTRLLVL.

The CDR3 here is CASSLGQNNEKLFF. The CDR3 DNA follows: TGCGCCAGCAGCTTGGGGCAGAATAATGAAAAACTGTTTTTT. The chain couples TRBV5-1 to TRBJ1-4; D gene ambiguous. The ends were cut back, 0 bases at V and 4 bases at J, with 7 bases in the middle. Germline V gene lookup returns CDR1 SGHRS and CDR2 YFSETQ. This CDR3 region has 14 residues.

The genes are TRBV3-1 (or the pseudogene TRBV3-2) and TRBJ1-4, with 9 nucleotides matching TRBD1. The CDR3 extends over 18 amino acids. Germline V lookup: CDR1 LGHDT, CDR2 YNNKEL (reference sequence). V shed 4 bases, J shed 2 bases, and the junction held 11 bases outside the gene matches. DNA for the CDR3: TGTGCCAGCAGCCCGGGACAGGGATTGTCGGTCACTAATGAAAAACTGTTTTTT. This sequence encodes CASSPGQGLSVTNEKLFF.

This sequence joins TRBV6-1 and TRBJ1-5; TRBD1 is a possible D gene (5 bases). The CDR3 spans 16 residues. Trimming removed 2 bases at V and 7 bases at J, with 18 bases between. CDR1 MNHNS and CDR2 SASEGT come from the germline V gene. In DNA form, the CDR3 reads TGTGCCAGCAGTGAATCGCGCGAGCGGGGGAACCAGCCCCAGCATTTT. This sequence encodes CASSESRERGNQPQHF.

The V call is TRBV5-6, the J call TRBJ1-2; 11 positions agree with TRBD1. Germline CDR1 and CDR2: SGHDT and YYEEEE. The CDR3 consists of 16 residues. V shed 1 base, J shed 7 bases, and the junction held 9 bases outside the gene matches. CDR3 region: CASSLYLGTGGTGYTF. The CDR3 bases are TGTGCCAGCAGCTTGTACCTCGGGACAGGGGGGACTGGCTACACCTTC.

The chain links TRBV10-3 to TRBJ1-1; 12 nucleotides agree with TRBD1. Germline V lookup: CDR1 ENHRY, CDR2 SYGVKD. The CDR3 is 14 amino acids. The ends lost 4 bases at V and 9 bases at J; junction bases unmatched: 6. CDR3 in DNA: TGTGCCATCAGTGCCCCGGGACAGGGGGCTCAAGCTTTCTTT. Residues: CAISAPGQGAQAFF.

V gene TRBV15 combines with J gene TRBJ2-1; TRBD2 is a possible D gene (5 bases). The germline gives CDR1 LNHNV, CDR2 YYDKDF (reference sequence). This CDR3 is built from 14 residues. The ends were cut back, 0 bases at V and 12 bases at J, with 15 bases in the middle. CDR3 nucleotides: TGTGCCACCAGCAGAGATCAAGGGAGTGGACTGCAGTTCTTC. The encoded protein is CATSRDQGSGLQFF. Variable domain in full (rest from reference TRBV15 and TRBJ2-1): DAMVIQNPRYQVTQFGKPVTLSCSQTLNHNVMYWYQQKSSQAPKLLFHYYDKDFNNEADTPDNFQSRRPNTSFCFLDIRSPGLGDTAMYLCATSRDQGSGLQFFGPGTRLTVL.

The chain carries TRBV3-1 (or the pseudogene TRBV3-2) and TRBJ2-7; 11 bases line up with TRBD1. CDR1 and CDR2 (germline): LGHDT, YNNKEL (reference sequence). The ends lost 3 bases at V and 6 bases at J; junction bases unmatched: 1. The CDR3 contains 13 residues. CDR3 region: CASSHGQGAEQYV. The CDR3 DNA is TGTGCCAGCAGCCACGGACAGGGGGCCGAGCAGTACGTC.

The V and J genes are TRBV15 and TRBJ2-1; D gene unclear. Per germline, CDR1 LNHNV and CDR2 YYDKDF (reference sequence). The CDR3 runs 12 residues. Trimming pared 0 bases from V and 7 bases from J, leaving 4 bases between. The CDR3 loop is CATSRDRNEQFF. CDR3 sequence (DNA): TGTGCCACCAGCAGAGATCGGAATGAGCAGTTCTTC. Drawing the rest from reference TRBV15 and TRBJ2-1, the complete variable domain is DAMVIQNPRYQVTQFGKPVTLSCSQTLNHNVMYWYQQKSSQAPKLLFHYYDKDFNNEADTPDNFQSRRPNTSFCFLDIRSPGLGDTAMYLCATSRDRNEQFFGPGTRLTVL.

The gene calls are TRBV2 and TRBJ1-5; D is possibly TRBD1 (6 bases). Trimming took off 6 bases at V and 1 base at J, with 16 bases between the two ends. CDR1 and CDR2 (germline): SNHLY, FYNNEI. This CDR3 is 16 amino acids long. The CDR3 region has the DNA TGTGCCAGCAGGGCCGGGACACCAAAAAGCAATCAGCCCCAGCATTTT. It specifies CASRAGTPKSNQPQHF.

The J gene is TRBJ1-4, the V gene TRBV15; D not certain. The CDR3 runs to 15 residues. Germline CDR1 is LNHNV and CDR2 is YYDKDF (reference sequence). V was trimmed by 1 base and J by 8 bases, leaving 14 bases between them. CDR3 in amino acids: CATSRGRGSEEKLFF. The DNA of the CDR3 is TGTGCCACCAGCAGAGGGCGGGGTTCGGAGGAAAAACTGTTTTTT.

The V gene is TRBV19, the J gene TRBJ2-2, with D possibly being TRBD1 (5 bases). V lost 5 bases and J 0 bases, leaving 13 bases between the germline ends. Germline V CDR1 and CDR2: LNHDA, SQIVND (reference sequence). This CDR3 is 16 amino acids long. CDR3 residues: CASSPRTITNTGELFF. DNA for the CDR3: TGTGCCAGTAGTCCGCGGACAATTACGAACACCGGGGAGCTGTTTTTT.

The rearrangement links TRBV30 to TRBJ1-2; maybe TRBD1 (6 bases). Trimming removed 2 bases from V and 14 bases from J, with 15 bases in between. Germline V gene lookup returns CDR1 GTSNPN and CDR2 SVGIG (reference sequence). The CDR3 contains 11 residues. The DNA for the CDR3 is TGTGCCTGGAGTTTAACGGGACAAAAGACCTTC. It encodes CAWSLTGQKTF.

The chain couples TRBV10-3 to TRBJ2-2; D is possibly TRBD2 (7 bases). Between the trimmed V and J ends, which lost 0 bases and 8 bases, there was a span of 16 bases. The CDR3 has 16 residues. Per germline, CDR1 ENHRY and CDR2 SYGVKD. CDR3 in amino acids: CAISESGGPPTGELFF. The CDR3 region has the DNA TGTGCCATCAGTGAGTCCGGGGGGCCTCCCACTGGGGAGCTGTTTTTT.